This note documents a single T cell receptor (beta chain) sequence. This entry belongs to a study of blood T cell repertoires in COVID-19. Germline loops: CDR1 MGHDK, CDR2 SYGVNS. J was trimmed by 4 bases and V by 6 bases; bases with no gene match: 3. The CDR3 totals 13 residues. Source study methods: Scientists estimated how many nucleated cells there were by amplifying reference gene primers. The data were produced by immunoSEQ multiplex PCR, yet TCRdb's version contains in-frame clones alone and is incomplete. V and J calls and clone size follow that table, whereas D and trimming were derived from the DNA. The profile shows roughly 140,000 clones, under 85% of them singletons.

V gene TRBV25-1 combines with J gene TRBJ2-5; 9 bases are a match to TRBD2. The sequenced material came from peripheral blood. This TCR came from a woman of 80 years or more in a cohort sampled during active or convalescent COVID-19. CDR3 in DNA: TGTGCCAGCAGGCGGGGGGGCAGAGAGACCCAGTACTTC. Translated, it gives CASRRGGRETQYF. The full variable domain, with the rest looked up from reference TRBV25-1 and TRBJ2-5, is EADIYQTPRYLVIGTGKKITLECSQTMGHDKMYWYQQDPGMELHLIHYSYGVNSTEKGDLSSESTVSRIRTEHFPLTLESARPSHTSQYLCASRRGGRETQYFGPGTRLLVL.